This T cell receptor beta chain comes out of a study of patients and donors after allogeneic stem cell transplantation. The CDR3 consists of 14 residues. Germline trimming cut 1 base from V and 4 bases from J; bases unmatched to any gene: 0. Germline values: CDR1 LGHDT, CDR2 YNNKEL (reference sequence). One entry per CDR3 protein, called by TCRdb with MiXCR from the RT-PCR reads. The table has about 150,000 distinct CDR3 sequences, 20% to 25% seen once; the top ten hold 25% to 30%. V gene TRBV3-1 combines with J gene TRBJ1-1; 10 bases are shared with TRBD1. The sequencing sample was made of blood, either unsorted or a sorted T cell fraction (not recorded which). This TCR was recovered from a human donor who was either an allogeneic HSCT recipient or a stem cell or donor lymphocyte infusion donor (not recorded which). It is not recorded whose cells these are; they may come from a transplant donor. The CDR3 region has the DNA TGTGCCAGCAGCCAAGGGACAGGGGGCACTGAAGCTTTCTTT. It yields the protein CASSQGTGGTEAFF.